The source of this T cell receptor (beta chain) is a study of technical replicates of blood from several donors (dated by TCRdb to the late 2010s). The library was built by means of the immunoSEQ multiplex PCR assay. Sourced from immuneACCESS, this table was stored by TCRdb with only in-frame sequences that have V and J called. A share of the clones is absent; for the studies checked, an unresolved V gene accounts for under half, and the remainder has no known explanation. The table for this sample lists 60,000 to 65,000 clones; 80% to 95% of them were counted only once. The ten largest account for more than 4% of the sample. Concerning this clone: This clone's antigen is unknown. There are no base qualities to consult, and no much larger clone falls within one base.

The receptor was derived from a human donor in good health. Some clones in this sample may be carry-over from other donors' samples. Source material: PBMCs.

CDR3 region: CASSEGGGRYEQYF. The nucleotide sequence reads as follows: TGTGCCAGCAGTGAAGGGGGGGGCCGGTACGAGCAGTACTTC. The V and J genes are TRBV25-1 and TRBJ2-7, with a weak D call of TRBD2 (7 bases match). CDR1 and CDR2 are drawn from the germline V gene: MGHDK, SYGVNS. Spanning cysteine to phenylalanine, the CDR3 consists of 14 amino acids. CDR3 DNA is the only sequence kept; it has 42 bases, read in frame from the first base. V is clipped by 2 bases and J by 4 bases, and the sequence between their germline boundaries is 12 bases long.